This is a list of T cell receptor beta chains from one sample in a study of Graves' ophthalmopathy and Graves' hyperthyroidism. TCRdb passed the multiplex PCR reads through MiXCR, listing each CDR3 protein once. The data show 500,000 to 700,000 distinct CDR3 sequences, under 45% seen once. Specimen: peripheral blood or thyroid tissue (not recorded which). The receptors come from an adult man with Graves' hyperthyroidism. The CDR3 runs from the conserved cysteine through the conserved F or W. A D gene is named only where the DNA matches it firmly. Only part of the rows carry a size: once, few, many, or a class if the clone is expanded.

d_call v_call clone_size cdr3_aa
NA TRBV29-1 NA CSVEGGPRNTIYF
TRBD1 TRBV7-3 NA CASSQVPGQGLLEQYF
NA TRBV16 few CASSNRGGNQPQHF
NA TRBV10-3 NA CAISESGGSNQPQHF
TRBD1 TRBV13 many CASSLEQGAGSPLHF
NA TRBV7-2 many CASSLDLMNTEAFF
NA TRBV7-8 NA CASAEGGDDEQYF
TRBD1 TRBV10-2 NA CASRETGDLNTEAFF
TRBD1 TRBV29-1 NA CSVERTGAAYGYTF
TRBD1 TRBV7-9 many CASSLAGQVEQYF
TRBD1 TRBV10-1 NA CASMGQGSDEQFF
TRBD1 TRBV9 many CASSARTGVTYEQYF
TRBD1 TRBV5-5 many CASSGQGAIEQYF
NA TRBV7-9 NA CASSLVGNSGNEQFF
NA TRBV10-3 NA CAIRSQETQHF
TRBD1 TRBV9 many CASSLGTGLNPNYGYTF
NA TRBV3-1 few CASSHSGNNEKLFF
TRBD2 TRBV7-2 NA CASRLAGEIDTQYF
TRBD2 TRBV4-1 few CASSQEALAGSREQYF
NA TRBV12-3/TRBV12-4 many CASSSSYRAHEQYF
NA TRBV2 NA CASSESGAPFLGQYF
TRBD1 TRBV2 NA CASSDGQGDYVLTF
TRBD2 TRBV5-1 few CASPDGNRSWTSGRTGGETQYF
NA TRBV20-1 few CSADRPEEDGYTF